The 28 T cell receptor beta chains listed next were all sequenced from one sample in a study of CD8 T cells in ankylosing spondylitis. TCRdb processed the 5' RACE reads anew with MiXCR; each CDR3 protein has one entry. The sample has under 450,000 distinct CDR3 sequences; approximately 20% are singletons. The sample consisted of blood, either unsorted or a sorted T cell fraction (not recorded which). The receptors here all came from a male donor with ankylosing spondylitis or in good health (not recorded which).

This clonotype turned up a few times. The chain combines TRBV24-1 with TRBJ2-1, with 8 nucleotides matching TRBD2. V shed 0 bases and J 10 bases; nucleotides not matched to a gene: 10. CDR3 length: 16 amino acids. The germline V gene has CDR1 KGHDR and CDR2 SFDVKD. CDR3 sequence (DNA): TGTGCCACCAGTGATTTGCGGGCTAGCGGGCTCAGGGAGCAGTTCTTC. This gives the protein CATSDLRASGLREQFF.

The chain couples TRBV7-9 to TRBJ2-5, with D hard to call. This CDR3 is built from 14 residues. Trimming stripped 1 base from V and 2 bases from J, with 8 bases between. In germline, CDR1 is SEHNR, CDR2 FQNEAQ (reference sequence). The CDR3 bases are TGTGCCAGCAGCTTAGTGGAAAGACAAGAGACCCAGTACTTC. Translation: CASSLVERQETQYF.

The V call is TRBV6-1, the J call TRBJ1-5; tentative D call: TRBD1 (5 bases). Per germline, CDR1 MNHNS and CDR2 SASEGT. Trimming took off 1 base at V and 2 bases at J, with 12 bases between the two ends. This CDR3 region has 16 residues. CDR3: CASSEDGGTGNQPQHF. As DNA, the CDR3 is TGTGCCAGCAGTGAAGATGGGGGGACGGGCAATCAGCCCCAGCATTTT.

The V and J genes are TRBV6-5 and TRBJ2-7, with D possibly TRBD2 on 5 matching bases. The CDR3 extends over 15 amino acids. CDR1 MNHEY and CDR2 SVGAGI come from the germline V gene. The V end was cut by 2 bases, the J end by 1 base, with 12 bases between. The CDR3 loop reads CASSYGPGKSYEQYF. In DNA form, the CDR3 reads TGTGCCAGCAGTTACGGGCCGGGGAAATCCTACGAGCAGTACTTC.

This chain uses TRBV24-1 with TRBJ2-1; 7 positions agree with TRBD1. CDR1 and CDR2 (germline): KGHDR, SFDVKD. Trimming removed 4 bases from V and 4 bases from J; junction bases left unmatched: 3. The CDR3 has 14 residues. The CDR3 sequence is CATSDRTGYNEQFF. CDR3 nucleotide sequence: TGTGCCACCAGTGACAGGACAGGTTACAATGAGCAGTTCTTC.

The rearrangement joins TRBV7-9 to TRBJ2-5, with 8 nucleotides matching TRBD1. CDR3 length: 15 residues. V gave up 1 base and J gave up 4 bases; unmatched junction bases: 5. Germline CDR1 SEHNR, CDR2 FQNEAQ (reference sequence). The CDR3 loop is CASSLGRGLRETQYF. CDR3 nucleotide sequence: TGTGCCAGCAGCTTAGGCAGGGGGCTTCGAGAGACCCAGTACTTC.

This clonotype showed up just a few times. The rearrangement joins TRBV6-1 to TRBJ2-3; the D gene is possibly TRBD2 (6 bases). Trimming pared 6 bases from V and 6 bases from J, leaving 16 bases between. The CDR3 consists of 14 residues. The germline gives CDR1 MNHNS, CDR2 SASEGT. The CDR3 spells CASSQWLGGDTQYF. In nucleotides, the CDR3 is TGTGCCAGCAGCCAATGGTTGGGGGGTGATACGCAGTATTTT.

V is TRBV10-2 and J is TRBJ2-7; tentatively, D is TRBD1 or TRBD2 (5 bases each). Germline assignment: CDR1 WSHSY and CDR2 SAAADI. V lost 5 bases and J lost 5, with 10 bases in between. CDR3 length: 12 residues. The CDR3 loop is CASSSSGHEQYF. The CDR3, as DNA: TGCGCCAGCAGTAGCTCGGGGCACGAGCAGTACTTC.

This clonotype came up a few times. V and J are TRBV4-1 and TRBJ2-1, with D perhaps being TRBD1 or TRBD2 (6 bases each). The CDR3 consists of 13 residues. Looked up from germline, CDR1 is MGHRA and CDR2 is YSYEKL. Trimming removed 8 bases at V and 8 bases at J, with 16 bases between. The CDR3 region has the DNA TGCGCCAGCCAGAGGGGGGCGCGGGATGAGCAGTTCTTC. This gives the protein CASQRGARDEQFF.

The CDR3 is CASSLGRAAKNIQYF. CDR3 DNA: TGTGCCAGCAGCTTAGGTAGGGCGGCCAAAAACATTCAGTACTTC. The chain is built from TRBV5-6 and TRBJ2-4; D ambiguous. CDR1 SGHDT and CDR2 YYEEEE come from the germline V gene. V was clipped by 2 bases and J by 1 base, with 10 bases between them. This CDR3 region has 15 residues.

The V gene is TRBV4-1, the J gene TRBJ2-1, with D hard to call. CDR3 length equals 17 residues. Trimming stripped 0 bases from V and 0 bases from J, with 12 bases between. Per the germline V gene, CDR1 is MGHRA and CDR2 is YSYEKL. The DNA of the CDR3 is TGCGCCAGCAGCCAAGATTCCATGGGTTCCTCCTACAATGAGCAGTTCTTC. Residues: CASSQDSMGSSYNEQFF.

V gene TRBV12-3 or TRBV12-4 combines with J gene TRBJ2-2; D gene uncertain. There are 15 residues in the CDR3. V dropped 6 bases and J dropped 0 bases, with 11 bases sitting between them. The CDR3 is CASRGGRTNTGELFF. The CDR3 nucleotides are TGTGCCAGCAGGGGTGGCAGAACGAACACCGGGGAGCTGTTTTTT.

This clonotype was picked up a small number of times. J is TRBJ2-7 and V is TRBV2; TRBD1 agrees at 9 bases. The length of the CDR3 is 13 residues. Germline V CDR1 and CDR2: SNHLY, FYNNEI. The V and J ends lost 6 bases and 2 bases, in that order; junction bases with no gene match: 2. The CDR3 loop reads CASRDRGTYEQYF. CDR3 in DNA: TGTGCCAGCAGAGACAGGGGGACCTACGAGCAGTACTTC. The whole variable domain, remainder taken from reference TRBV2 and TRBJ2-7, is EPEVTQTPSHQVTQMGQEVILRCVPISNHLYFYWYRQILGQKVEFLVSFYNNEISEKSEIFDDQFSVERPDGSNFTLKIRSTKLEDSAMYFCASRDRGTYEQYFGPGTRLTVT.

This clonotype occurred a few times. The V call is TRBV11-2, the J call TRBJ2-7; D uncertain. Germline loops: CDR1 SGHAT, CDR2 FQNNGV. The ends were cut back, 2 bases at V and 0 bases at J, with 5 bases in the middle. This CDR3 region has 13 residues. DNA of the CDR3: TGTGCCAGCAGCTTACCCGACTCCTACGAGCAGTACTTC. Its protein is CASSLPDSYEQYF.

The chain carries TRBV28 and TRBJ2-3, with D maybe TRBD1 (5 bases). CDR3 length: 17 amino acids. Germline V gene data show CDR1 as MDHEN and CDR2 as SYDVKM. Trimming removed 5 bases from V and 0 bases from J, with 18 bases in between. The DNA of the CDR3 is TGTGCCAGCAGTAGATTTTCGACACAGGAGAGCACAGATACGCAGTATTTT. This sequence encodes CASSRFSTQESTDTQYF.

The V and J genes are TRBV10-3 and TRBJ2-7; D gene ambiguous. Trimming removed 8 bases from V and 3 bases from J, with 14 bases in between. The germline CDR1 and CDR2 sequences are ENHRY and SYGVKD. The CDR3 sequence is 13 residues long. CDR3 coding DNA: TGTGCCATCGCCGTTGGCGATCTCTACGAGCAGTACTTC. This gives the protein CAIAVGDLYEQYF.

V gene TRBV9 combines with J gene TRBJ1-1; D uncertain. Germline V gene sequence: CDR1 SGDLS, CDR2 YYNGEE. Between the trimmed V and J ends, which lost 5 bases and 4 bases, there was a span of 12 bases. This CDR3 spans 13 amino acids. CDR3 amino acids: CASSLLVATEAFF. CDR3 coding DNA: TGTGCCAGCAGTCTCCTGGTTGCCACTGAAGCTTTCTTT.

The rearrangement links TRBV4-1 to TRBJ2-5; D is possibly TRBD2 (6 bases). V was pared by 0 bases and J by 7 bases, with 15 bases between. The germline CDR1 and CDR2 sequences are MGHRA and YSYEKL. The CDR3 runs 15 residues. CDR3 in amino acids: CASSQDRTSSGTQYF. In nucleotides, the CDR3 is TGCGCCAGCAGCCAAGATCGAACTAGCTCGGGGACCCAGTACTTC.

The gene calls are TRBV28 and TRBJ2-7, with a weak D call TRBD1 (6 bases). Trimming cost V 3 bases and J 3 bases, with 15 bases left between them. Per the germline V gene, CDR1 is MDHEN and CDR2 is SYDVKM. The CDR3 is 15 residues long. The CDR3 nucleotides read TGTGCCAGCAGTTTTAGAGGGACACTAAGCTACGAGCAGTACTTC. This gives the protein CASSFRGTLSYEQYF.

The chain couples TRBV9 to TRBJ2-7, with D perhaps TRBD2 (6 bases). CDR1 SGDLS and CDR2 YYNGEE come from the germline V gene. Trimming shortened V by 4 bases and J by 3 bases, and 17 bases separated the two germline ends. There are 15 residues in the CDR3. The CDR3 bases are TGTGCCAGCAGCACAGGAGGGGCTCCACTCTACGAGCAGTACTTC. Translation: CASSTGGAPLYEQYF.

This chain links TRBV2 with TRBJ2-7; 9 bases align to TRBD1. The V gene end was trimmed by 6 bases and the J gene end by 1 base; junction bases not matched to a gene: 4. CDR1 SNHLY and CDR2 FYNNEI come from the germline V gene. The length of the CDR3 is 14 residues. The CDR3 nucleotides are TGTGCCAGCAGGGGACAGGGTACATCCTACGAGCAGTACTTC. Translation: CASRGQGTSYEQYF. Using reference TRBV2 and TRBJ2-7 for the parts outside the CDR3, the full variable domain is EPEVTQTPSHQVTQMGQEVILRCVPISNHLYFYWYRQILGQKVEFLVSFYNNEISEKSEIFDDQFSVERPDGSNFTLKIRSTKLEDSAMYFCASRGQGTSYEQYFGPGTRLTVT.

This clonotype was observed a handful of times. The rearrangement links TRBV29-1 to TRBJ2-3; D may be TRBD2 (6 bases). With 4 bases removed from V and 3 bases from J, the gap between germline ends came to 11 bases. CDR1 is SQVTM, CDR2 ANQGSEA, per germline. This CDR3 contains 13 residues. As DNA, the CDR3 is TGCAGCGTTGGACTGGGGGGAACAGATACGCAGTATTTT. Its translation: CSVGLGGTDTQYF.

This clonotype was observed at least ten times. The J gene is TRBJ1-1, the V gene TRBV7-9, with 7 positions matching TRBD1. CDR1 and CDR2 from the germline V gene are SEHNR and FQNEAQ (reference sequence). The V gene end was trimmed by 5 bases and the J gene end by 1 base; junction bases not matched to a gene: 10. The CDR3 is made up of 16 amino acids. In DNA form, the CDR3 reads TGTGCCAGCAGCCGCGGTACAGGGGTGCCGAACACTGAAGCTTTCTTT. Amino acid sequence: CASSRGTGVPNTEAFF.

This clonotype was picked up a small number of times. The chain is built from TRBV20-1 and TRBJ2-1; D is unresolved. Germline loops: CDR1 DFQATT, CDR2 SNEGSKA (reference sequence). Trimming took 2 bases from V and 9 from J, leaving 5 bases between them. This CDR3 spans 10 amino acids. In nucleotides, the CDR3 is TGCAGTGCTAGACAGGTTGAGCAGTTCTTC. This translates into CSARQVEQFF.

This clonotype was seen a few times. The rearrangement joins TRBV2 to TRBJ2-3; TRBD1 or TRBD2 may be the D gene (5 bases each). Germline V gene sequence: CDR1 SNHLY, CDR2 FYNNEI. The CDR3 contains 15 residues. The V and J ends lost 7 bases and 0 bases respectively, with 14 bases between them. The CDR3 is CASIPGTFSTDTQYF. The CDR3 DNA reads as TGTGCCAGCATCCCTGGGACGTTTAGCACAGATACGCAGTATTTT. The full variable domain, with the rest looked up from reference TRBV2 and TRBJ2-3, is EPEVTQTPSHQVTQMGQEVILRCVPISNHLYFYWYRQILGQKVEFLVSFYNNEISEKSEIFDDQFSVERPDGSNFTLKIRSTKLEDSAMYFCASIPGTFSTDTQYFGPGTRLTVL.

This clonotype has just a few counts. V usage is TRBV2 and J usage is TRBJ2-5, with a tentative D call TRBD1 (6 bases). V was shortened by 6 bases and J by 2 bases, with 10 bases between the two germline ends. Germline loops: CDR1 SNHLY, CDR2 FYNNEI. The CDR3 has 13 residues. The chain's CDR3 is CASRSGQQETQYF. In nucleotides, the CDR3 is TGTGCCAGCAGGAGTGGACAGCAAGAGACCCAGTACTTC. Full variable domain (outside the CDR3, taken from reference TRBV2 and TRBJ2-5): EPEVTQTPSHQVTQMGQEVILRCVPISNHLYFYWYRQILGQKVEFLVSFYNNEISEKSEIFDDQFSVERPDGSNFTLKIRSTKLEDSAMYFCASRSGQQETQYFGPGTRLLVL.

This clonotype was detected a few times. This chain joins TRBV28 and TRBJ2-2; D is perhaps TRBD2 (6 bases). V lost 6 bases to trimming and J lost 8 bases, with 28 bases between them. The CDR3 runs 18 residues. Germline V lookup: CDR1 MDHEN, CDR2 SYDVKM. CDR3 in amino acids: CASSRYSLGRGLAGELFF. The CDR3 DNA follows: TGTGCCAGCAGCCGATACAGCCTGGGGCGGGGTTTGGCGGGGGAGCTGTTTTTT.

This clonotype turned up a few times. The gene calls are TRBV12-3 or TRBV12-4 and TRBJ2-7, with D perhaps matching TRBD1 (6 bases). There are 13 residues in the CDR3. V was shortened by 6 bases and J by 6 bases, with 15 bases between the two germline ends. The CDR3 region has the DNA TGTGCCAGCAGCCCCATCAGGGGTAGCGAGCAGTACTTC. Translated, it gives CASSPIRGSEQYF.